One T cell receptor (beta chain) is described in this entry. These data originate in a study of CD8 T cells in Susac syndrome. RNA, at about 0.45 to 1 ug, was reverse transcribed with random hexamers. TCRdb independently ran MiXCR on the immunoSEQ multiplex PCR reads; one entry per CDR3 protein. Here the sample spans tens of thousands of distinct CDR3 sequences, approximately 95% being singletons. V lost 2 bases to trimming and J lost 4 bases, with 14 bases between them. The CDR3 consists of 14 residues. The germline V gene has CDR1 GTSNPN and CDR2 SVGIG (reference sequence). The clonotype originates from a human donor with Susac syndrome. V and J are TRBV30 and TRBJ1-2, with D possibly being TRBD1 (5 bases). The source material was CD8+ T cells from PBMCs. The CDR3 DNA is TGTGCCTGGAGTACCTTCGGGGCAGTCTATGGCTACACCTTC. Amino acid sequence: CAWSTFGAVYGYTF.